This entry is about one T cell receptor (beta chain). Sequencing was performed with immunoSEQ multiplex PCR; in TCRdb, only in-frame clones are kept and a portion is missing. The profile shows tens of thousands of clones, approximately 90% of them singletons. The sample comes from a study of technical replicates of blood from a handful of donors. The sample taken for sequencing was T cells isolated from PBMCs. The TCR was taken from a human donor in good health.

This CDR3 reads CASSIAGGLYNEQFF. The CDR3 DNA follows: TGTGCCAGTAGTATCGCGGGAGGGCTCTACAATGAGCAGTTCTTC. The chain couples TRBV19 to TRBJ2-1; TRBD2 agrees at 9 bases. This CDR3 is built from 15 residues. The trim removed 3 bases at V and 3 bases at J, leaving 3 bases unmatched. The V gene's germline CDR1 is LNHDA and CDR2 SQIVND (reference sequence).